The rows below give T cell receptor beta chains drawn from one sample of a study of T cell clonotyping in hematopoietic cell transplantation. The assay was immunoSEQ multiplex PCR, and TCRdb's table has in-frame clones only and misses some. The sample has about 5,000 clones, approximately 25% seen once. Source: peripheral blood mononuclear cells, taken 180 days after allogeneic stem cell transplant. These receptor sequences come from a male patient in his thirties or forties who had an allogeneic stem cell transplant from an unrelated donor, so the T cells may come from the graft donor. Some clones in this sample may be carry-over from other donors' samples. The CDR3 runs from the conserved cysteine through the conserved F or W. Fields, in order: J gene, clone size, D gene, V gene, CDR3 DNA, CDR3 protein. A D gene is named only where the DNA matches it firmly. Size values are once, few and many counts, or a class for expanded clones, and some rows have none.

TRBJ2-6 | - | - | TRBV4-2 | TGTGCCAGCAGCCAGGAATTAGGCTCTGGGGCCAACGTCCTGACTTTC | CASSQELGSGANVLTF
TRBJ2-3 | - | - | TRBV11-3 | TGTGCCAGCAGCTCGGGACTGGATAACACAGATACGCAGTATTTT | CASSSGLDNTDTQYF
TRBJ2-1 | - | TRBD2 | TRBV30 | TGTGCCGGGGGGCGGGAGGGCCGCAATGAGCAGTTCTTC | CAGGREGRNEQFF
TRBJ2-7 | few | TRBD1 | TRBV4-1 | TGCGCCAGCAGCCAAATCCCGAGACGGACAGGGGCTGGCTACGAGCAGTACTTC | CASSQIPRRTGAGYEQYF
TRBJ1-2 | - | - | TRBV7-9 | TGTGCCAGCAGGGAGGATACTAACTATGGCTACACCTTC | CASREDTNYGYTF
TRBJ1-2 | few | - | TRBV6-5 | TGTGCCAGCCGTCGGGGGGGGTACTATGGCTACACCTTC | CASRRGGYYGYTF
TRBJ1-1 | few | - | TRBV29-1 | TGCAGCGGGGGGGGCCTGAACACTGAAGCTTTCTTT | CSGGGLNTEAFF
TRBJ2-7 | few | TRBD2 | TRBV5-4 | TGTGCCAGCAGCTTTGAACTAGCGGGAGCATACGAGCAGTACTTC | CASSFELAGAYEQYF
TRBJ2-7 | - | - | TRBV30 | TGTGCCTGGAGCCGGATGGCGGTACGGGGCGAGCAGTACTTC | CAWSRMAVRGEQYF
TRBJ1-1 | - | - | TRBV4-2 | TGTGCCAGCCGAACCCTCTTAAGGTTGAACACTGAAGCTTTCTTT | CASRTLLRLNTEAFF
TRBJ2-7 | once | TRBD1 | TRBV25-1 | TGTGCCAGCAGTGTCGACAGGGGATACTACGAGCAGTACTTC | CASSVDRGYYEQYF
TRBJ2-1 | - | TRBD2 | TRBV4-1 | TGCGCCAGCAGCCAAGGGCGGGAGCCCCTTGGGGATGAGCAGTTCTTC | CASSQGREPLGDEQFF
TRBJ2-7 | - | TRBD1 | TRBV30 | TGTGCCTGGAGTTCGGGACAGATAACAGGGTTCTCCTACGAGCAGTACTTC | CAWSSGQITGFSYEQYF
TRBJ2-2 | - | TRBD1 | TRBV4-1 | TGCGCCAGCAGCCTTATAGGCAGGGGGAACCGAAGGACCGGGGAGCTGTTTTTT | CASSLIGRGNRRTGELFF
TRBJ1-5 | - | - | TRBV30 | TGTGCCTGGAGTGTGGGGCCTAATAGCAATCAGCCCCAGCATTTT | CAWSVGPNSNQPQHF
TRBJ1-2 | - | - | TRBV19 | TGTGCCAGTAGTATAACGCAGGGAAGTGGCTACACCTTC | CASSITQGSGYTF
TRBJ2-7 | - | TRBD1 | TRBV29-1 | TGCAGCGTTGAAGATCCGGGACAGGGGATCCACGAGCAGTACTTC | CSVEDPGQGIHEQYF
TRBJ2-1 | few | - | TRBV7-6 | TGTGCCAGCAGCTCACAGGGAAACTCCTACAATGAGCAGTTCTTC | CASSSQGNSYNEQFF
TRBJ2-1 | - | TRBD2 | TRBV7-2 | TGTGCCAGCAGCTTAGTCGGGGGGGTTGTCCCGAATGAGCAGTTCTTC | CASSLVGGVVPNEQFF
TRBJ1-2 | - | - | TRBV20-1 | TGCAGTGGCGGGGGCAACTATGGCTACACCTTC | CSGGGNYGYTF
TRBJ1-1 | few | - | TRBV30 | TGTGCCTGGGGGAGACAGTCCCACACTGAAGCTTTCTTT | CAWGRQSHTEAFF
TRBJ2-7 | - | - | TRBV29-1 | TGCAGCGTTGGGCAGGATGTCTACGAGCAGTACTTC | CSVGQDVYEQYF
TRBJ2-2 | few | - | TRBV30 | TGTGCCTGGAGTGTCAGCGCCGGGGAGCTGTTTTTT | CAWSVSAGELFF
TRBJ2-7 | few | - | TRBV30 | TGTGCCTGGAGTGCTGGGGCCGAGCAGTACTTC | CAWSAGAEQYF
TRBJ1-5 | few | - | TRBV2 | TGTGCCAGCAGTGAAGCGGAGAGGATTCAGCCCCAGCATTTT | CASSEAERIQPQHF
TRBJ1-1 | - | - | TRBV4-2 | TGTGCCAGCAGCCAAGATCAAGGAGGGGGGCGCGTAGCTTTCTTT | CASSQDQGGGRVAFF
TRBJ2-7 | once | - | TRBV30 | TGTGCCTGGAGCTCCCCGGGGGTGGGGATGCAGTACTTC | CAWSSPGVGMQYF
TRBJ2-7 | - | TRBD2 | TRBV7-2 | TGTGCCAGCAGCTTAAGGAGCGGGAGCACCAACTACGAGCAGTACTTC | CASSLRSGSTNYEQYF
TRBJ2-7 | few | - | TRBV30 | TGTGCCTGGACAGGGGTGAGCGACGAGCAGTACTTC | CAWTGVSDEQYF
TRBJ1-2 | - | - | TRBV30 | TGTGCCTGGACCCCTTGGACAGATAACTATGGCTACACCTTC | CAWTPWTDNYGYTF
TRBJ1-5 | - | TRBD1 | TRBV7-3 | TGTGCCAGCAGCTTGGACAGGGGGCAGCCCCAGCATTTT | CASSLDRGQPQHF
TRBJ2-1 | - | - | TRBV27 | TGTGCCAGCACTCCTGGGGGGGCCGAGTACAATGAGCAGTTCTTC | CASTPGGAEYNEQFF
TRBJ2-7 | once | - | TRBV9 | TGTGCCAGCAGCCCCGACTGGTCTCCCGAGCAGTACTTC | CASSPDWSPEQYF